A single sample is the source of the 2 T cell receptor beta chains below, sequenced in a study of cytomegalovirus exposure and HLA in healthy donors. Clones were sequenced by immunoSEQ multiplex PCR, and TCRdb holds only the in-frame ones, with some missing. Among approximately 98,000 clones, under 97% were seen once, and the ten largest hold 0.67%. Input material: PBMCs. These receptors came from a woman under 30 in good health and CMV-seronegative.

The V gene is TRBV13, the J gene TRBJ1-1, with 9 bases aligning to TRBD1. Germline CDR1 reads PRHDT; CDR2 reads FYEKMQ (reference sequence). The J segment lost 1 base and the V segment lost 0 bases, leaving 3 bases of the junction unmatched. The CDR3 has 16 residues. The CDR3 region has the DNA TGTGCCAGCAGCTTAGGGATGGGACAGGGGAACACTGAAGCTTTCTTT. This translates into CASSLGMGQGNTEAFF.

The rearrangement joins TRBV9 to TRBJ2-3; D might be TRBD2 (5 bases). The CDR3 has 16 amino acids. Germline V gene data show CDR1 as SGDLS and CDR2 as YYNGEE. Trimming shortened V by 0 bases and J by 4 bases, and 15 bases separated the two germline ends. CDR3 nucleotides: TGTGCCAGCAGCGTAGTGCCGGGGTCAGTTGCAGATACGCAGTATTTT. Protein: CASSVVPGSVADTQYF.